The 10 T cell receptor beta chains given below trace back to one sample, sequenced in a study of T cells in Graves' hyperthyroidism and ophthalmopathy. Amplification of TCR beta CDR3 regions was performed using RNA transcripts as template. An initial round of RT-PCR targeting the TCR CDR3 relied on the HTBI primer set. One entry per CDR3 protein, called by TCRdb with MiXCR from the multiplex PCR reads. Seen here are a few hundred thousand distinct CDR3 sequences, more than 15% observed once, and the top ten hold approximately 30%. The sequenced material came from blood. The receptors stem from a woman under 30 with Graves' hyperthyroidism that later progressed to Graves' ophthalmopathy.

This clonotype was seen a handful of times. V is TRBV18 and J is TRBJ2-2; D gene unclear. V shed 3 bases and J shed 13 bases, with 12 bases lying between them. There are 12 residues in the CDR3. The germline CDR1 and CDR2 sequences are KGHSH and LQKENI. The CDR3 here is CASSPKREVLFF. The CDR3 nucleotides are TGTGCCAGCTCACCTAAAAGGGAAGTGCTGTTTTTT.

This clonotype came up many times. V gene TRBV6-2 or TRBV6-3 combines with J gene TRBJ1-6; 11 nucleotides align to TRBD1. The V and J ends lost 2 bases and 9 bases, in that order; junction bases with no gene match: 3. The CDR3 covers 15 residues. Germline CDR1 reads MNHEY; CDR2 reads SVGEGT. Written as DNA, the CDR3 is TGTGCCAGCAGTTACGGACAGGGGGCGGCTTCACCCCTCCACTTT. It specifies CASSYGQGAASPLHF.

This clonotype was seen repeatedly, ten times or more. The CDR3 protein is CSANKALAPWYEQYF. The DNA of the CDR3 is TGCAGTGCTAACAAGGCACTAGCACCCTGGTACGAGCAGTACTTC. The genes are TRBV20-1 and TRBJ2-7; a weak D match, TRBD2 (6 bases). CDR1 is DFQATT, CDR2 SNEGSKA, per germline (reference sequence). Trimming cost V 4 bases and J 4 bases, with 20 bases left between them. This CDR3 has 15 amino acids.

The chain carries TRBV20-1 and TRBJ2-1; maybe TRBD1 (5 bases). Germline V gene sequence: CDR1 DFQATT, CDR2 SNEGSKA (reference sequence). V gave up 1 base and J gave up 3 bases, with 10 bases separating them. This CDR3 region has 14 residues. The chain's CDR3 is CSARGLGHYNEQFF. CDR3 nucleotides: TGCAGTGCTAGAGGCCTGGGGCACTACAATGAGCAGTTCTTC.

This clonotype was observed at least ten times. V is TRBV2 and J is TRBJ1-6; D is perhaps TRBD1 (6 bases). Germline CDR1 is SNHLY and CDR2 is FYNNEI. Trimming took off 5 bases at V and 0 bases at J, with 11 bases between the two ends. CDR3 length: 16 amino acids. The CDR3 here is CASSRDMSSYNSPLHF. The CDR3 DNA reads as TGTGCCAGCAGTCGGGACATGAGCTCCTATAATTCACCCCTCCACTTT.

The chain joins TRBV12-5 to TRBJ2-3; maybe TRBD2 (6 bases). The germline V gene has CDR1 LGHNT and CDR2 FRNRAP. This CDR3 has 16 amino acids. Trimming stripped 2 bases from V and 4 bases from J, with 16 bases between. CDR3 bases: TGTGCTAGTGGTTTGAGTATTTCGCGGGATCCAGATACGCAGTATTTT. It translates to CASGLSISRDPDTQYF.

This clonotype was seen a few times. The chain combines TRBV6-1 with TRBJ2-7; D unclear. This CDR3 is 13 amino acids long. CDR1 MNHNS and CDR2 SASEGT come from the germline V gene. V lost 8 bases and J lost 1, with 12 bases in between. The CDR3 DNA reads TGTGCCAGCGTGCCCGGTAGTTCCTACGAGCAGTACTTC. The encoded protein is CASVPGSSYEQYF.

The sample holds a few counts of this clonotype. The chain combines TRBV6-1 with TRBJ1-1; 7 bases are a match to TRBD1. The V and J ends lost 8 bases and 10 bases, in that order; junction bases with no gene match: 7. Germline V gene data show CDR1 as MNHNS and CDR2 as SASEGT. The CDR3 is 11 amino acids. CDR3 amino acids: CASETGTVAFF. The DNA of the CDR3 is TGTGCCAGCGAAACCGGGACAGTAGCTTTCTTT.

Ten or more counts support this clonotype. The gene calls are TRBV18 and TRBJ2-7; D unresolved. Between the trimmed V and J ends, which lost 3 bases and 5 bases, there was a span of 11 bases. The germline V gene encodes CDR1 KGHSH and CDR2 LQKENI. This CDR3 has 13 residues. CDR3 region: CASSPFTSDEQYF. The CDR3 DNA reads as TGTGCCAGCTCACCTTTTACGAGCGACGAGCAGTACTTC.

For this clonotype: A much larger clone lies one base from this, so it may be a read error. V gene TRBV7-2 combines with J gene TRBJ2-5, with D perhaps given as TRBD1 or TRBD2 (6 bases each). Germline CDR1 is SGHTA and CDR2 is FQGNSA. V lost 4 bases and J lost 4, with 16 bases in between. The CDR3 is made up of 15 amino acids. CDR3: CASSSRARGRETQYF. The CDR3 region has the DNA TGTGCCAGCAGCTCCAGGGCCCGGGGGCGAGAGACCCAGTACTTC.